These 20 T cell receptor beta chains share one sample of origin, sequenced in a study of T cell changes during pregnancy in multiple sclerosis. Using immunoSEQ multiplex PCR, the repertoire was profiled, and TCRdb retains in-frame clones only, with some absent. Among 75,000 to 95,000 clones listed, 93% were seen once. The sample was peripheral blood, taken in the second trimester of pregnancy. The receptor set was obtained from a female donor with multiple sclerosis, enrolled in a pregnancy study.

The chain has TRBV5-6 and TRBJ1-2, with 8 bases matching TRBD1. Germline V gives CDR1 SGHDT, CDR2 YYEEEE. With V trimmed by 4 bases and J by 7 bases, 9 bases remained unmatched. This CDR3 spans 14 amino acids. The CDR3 protein is CASSLDRDWRGYTF. The DNA of the CDR3 is TGTGCCAGCAGCCTGGACAGGGATTGGCGTGGCTACACCTTC.

J is TRBJ2-7 and V is TRBV29-1; 7 bases map to TRBD2. This CDR3 comprises 15 residues. The germline V gene has CDR1 SQVTM and CDR2 ANQGSEA. V gave up 6 bases and J gave up 1 base; unmatched junction bases: 12. This CDR3 reads CSVGLWGEGSYEQYF. CDR3 DNA sequence: TGCAGCGTGGGGCTTTGGGGGGAGGGATCCTACGAGCAGTACTTC.

The rearrangement joins TRBV6-5 to TRBJ2-7; D unresolved. Germline values: CDR1 MNHEY, CDR2 SVGAGI. CDR3 length: 15 amino acids. The V and J ends lost 5 bases and 2 bases respectively, with 16 bases between them. The CDR3 DNA reads TGTGCCAGCAGTGCCTCGATTTTCGGTACCTACGAGCAGTACTTC. Its translation: CASSASIFGTYEQYF.

The CDR3 coding sequence is TGTGCCAGCAGGCAGGCGAACACTGAAGCTTTCTTT. Protein: CASRQANTEAFF. The rearrangement links TRBV7-9 to TRBJ1-1; D call uncertain. Germline-derived CDR1 and CDR2 are SEHNR and FQNEAQ (reference sequence). The V end was cut by 6 bases, the J end by 1 base, with 6 bases between. There are 12 residues in the CDR3.

The chain recombines TRBV5-6 with TRBJ2-2; no clear D. This CDR3 region has 12 residues. V gave up 2 bases and J gave up 6 bases, with 5 bases separating them. Per the germline V gene, CDR1 is SGHDT and CDR2 is YYEEEE. CDR3 in amino acids: CASSFGSGELFF. The CDR3 DNA sequence: TGTGCCAGCAGCTTCGGGTCCGGGGAGCTGTTTTTT. The full variable domain, rest sourced from reference TRBV5-6 and TRBJ2-2, is DAGVTQSPTHLIKTRGQQVTLRCSPKSGHDTVSWYQQALGQGPQFIFQYYEEEERQRGNFPDRFSGHQFPNYSSELNVNALLLGDSALYLCASSFGSGELFFGEGSRLTVL.

The chain links TRBV2 to TRBJ2-7; D possibly corresponds to TRBD2 (5 bases). This CDR3 has 12 residues. Germline V gene data show CDR1 as SNHLY and CDR2 as FYNNEI. Trimming pared 6 bases from V and 2 bases from J, leaving 8 bases between. CDR3 nucleotides: TGTGCCAGCAGGGACTGGACCTACGAGCAGTACTTC. Translation: CASRDWTYEQYF.

This chain joins TRBV7-8 and TRBJ2-5; 9 bases are shared with TRBD2. In germline, CDR1 is SGHVS, CDR2 FQNEAQ. CDR3 length equals 16 residues. Unmatched junction bases numbered 10, after V lost 4 bases and J lost 4 bases. The CDR3 sequence: CASSSGAAGGLETQYF. The CDR3 DNA reads TGTGCCAGCAGCTCCGGGGCTGCGGGAGGGCTAGAGACCCAGTACTTC.

The J gene is TRBJ1-1, the V gene TRBV19; no reliable D call. V was shortened by 3 bases and J by 1 base, with 6 bases between the two germline ends. This CDR3 is 13 amino acids long. Germline V lookup: CDR1 LNHDA, CDR2 SQIVND (reference sequence). Here the CDR3 DNA reads TGTGCCAGTAGTATGTCACAGAACACTGAAGCTTTCTTT. Protein sequence: CASSMSQNTEAFF.

This clone showed up just once. The chain has TRBV7-8 and TRBJ2-5, with D unclear. The CDR3 has 14 amino acids. Deletions cut 1 base from V and 1 base from J, with 7 bases between. Germline CDR1 and CDR2: SGHVS and FQNEAQ. The CDR3 here is CASSLVMRQETQYF. The CDR3 region has the DNA TGTGCCAGCAGCTTAGTAATGCGCCAAGAGACCCAGTACTTC.

This chain joins TRBV25-1 and TRBJ1-1; D not resolved. With 0 bases removed from V and 0 bases from J, the gap between germline ends came to 14 bases. This CDR3 is built from 17 residues. In germline, CDR1 is MGHDK, CDR2 SYGVNS. In DNA form, the CDR3 reads TGTGCCAGCAGTGAATATTGGCCGGGTTCCATGAACACTGAAGCTTTCTTT. Protein sequence: CASSEYWPGSMNTEAFF.

The chain employs TRBV6-1 and TRBJ1-6, with 7 bases matching TRBD1. Germline values: CDR1 MNHNS, CDR2 SASEGT. V dropped 5 bases and J dropped 9; count of bases not matched to a gene: 4. The CDR3 runs to 13 residues. CDR3 sequence (DNA): TGTGCCAGCAGTAATAGACAGGGTTCACCCCTCCACTTT. Translating gives CASSNRQGSPLHF.

The genes are TRBV28 and TRBJ1-4; D possibly corresponds to TRBD1 (6 bases). CDR1 and CDR2 from the germline V gene are MDHEN and SYDVKM. Deletions cut 7 bases from V and 3 bases from J, with 12 bases between. This CDR3 has 14 amino acids. The chain's CDR3 is CASMPGAANEKLFF. The CDR3 DNA is TGTGCCAGCATGCCAGGGGCGGCTAATGAAAAACTGTTTTTT.

This clone was detected only once. The chain has TRBV15 and TRBJ2-5; D not resolved. The V and J ends lost 3 bases and 2 bases respectively, with 10 bases between them. The CDR3 sequence is 14 residues long. Germline V gives CDR1 LNHNV, CDR2 YYDKDF (reference sequence). The CDR3 spells CATSSLGEQETQYF. The CDR3 DNA reads as TGTGCCACCAGCAGCCTCGGTGAGCAAGAGACCCAGTACTTC.

The rearrangement uses TRBV6-6 and TRBJ1-5; weak D call: TRBD1 (6 bases). Germline CDR1 is MNHNY and CDR2 is SVGAGI (reference sequence). The ends were cut back, 0 bases at V and 4 bases at J, with 13 bases in the middle. CDR3 length: 16 residues. CDR3 sequence: CASSYSNQGNNQPQHF. For the CDR3, the DNA is TGTGCCAGCAGTTACTCGAATCAGGGGAATAATCAGCCCCAGCATTTT.

The V call is TRBV5-1, the J call TRBJ2-2; 8 bases are shared with TRBD1. CDR1 is SGHRS and CDR2 is YFSETQ in the germline V gene. The CDR3 consists of 14 residues. Trimming cost V 6 bases and J 6 bases; bases outside gene matches: 7. The CDR3 DNA reads TGCGCCAGCACCCTAGGACAGGGACCCGGGGAGCTGTTTTTT. Protein sequence: CASTLGQGPGELFF.

In this sample, this clone turned up once. V gene TRBV11-2 combines with J gene TRBJ1-2; TRBD1 might be the D (6 bases). From germline, CDR1 is SGHAT and CDR2 FQNNGV. Trimming took 5 bases from V and 6 from J, leaving 13 bases between them. The CDR3 consists of 13 residues. CDR3 DNA sequence: TGTGCCAGCAGCATGGACCAGGGGAATGGCTACACCTTC. Protein sequence: CASSMDQGNGYTF.

V usage is TRBV6-5 and J usage is TRBJ2-5; 12 bases fit TRBD2. CDR3 length: 15 amino acids. V lost 5 bases, J lost 4 bases, and 5 bases stayed unmatched. The germline CDR1 and CDR2 sequences are MNHEY and SVGAGI. This chain's CDR3 is CASSRTSGDSETQYF. The CDR3 nucleotides read TGTGCCAGCAGTCGGACTAGCGGGGATTCAGAGACCCAGTACTTC.

This clone was seen once. CDR3 protein: CASSLGLAGGGDTQYF. In nucleotides, the CDR3 is TGTGCCAGCAGCTTAGGCCTAGCGGGGGGCGGGGATACGCAGTATTTT. The rearrangement links TRBV13 to TRBJ2-3, with TRBD2 matching over 11 bases. Germline-derived CDR1 and CDR2 are PRHDT and FYEKMQ (reference sequence). The V gene end was trimmed by 0 bases and the J gene end by 6 bases; junction bases not matched to a gene: 5. This CDR3 region has 16 residues.

J is TRBJ1-2 and V is TRBV5-1; weak D call: TRBD1 (6 bases). The CDR3 totals 14 residues. Germline V gene sequence: CDR1 SGHRS, CDR2 YFSETQ. V gave up 4 bases and J gave up 2 bases, with 12 bases separating them. Here the CDR3 reads CASSQTTGNYGYTF. DNA for the CDR3: TGCGCCAGCAGCCAAACGACAGGAAACTATGGCTACACCTTC.

The chain joins TRBV4-1 to TRBJ2-1; D is possibly TRBD2 (6 bases). CDR3 size: 15 residues. The germline V and J ends were trimmed by 4 bases and 5 bases, with 15 bases remaining between them. Germline CDR1 and CDR2: MGHRA and YSYEKL. The CDR3 region has the DNA TGCGCCAGCAGCCTTAGCGGAATGGGCAACAATGAGCAGTTCTTC. It translates to CASSLSGMGNNEQFF.